This is a list of T cell receptor beta chains from one sample in a study of cytomegalovirus exposure and HLA in healthy donors. Sequenced by immunoSEQ multiplex PCR; TCRdb stores in-frame clones only, minus some. The sample includes about 140,000 clones, roughly three quarters of them seen just once. The specimen was PBMCs. These receptors were collected from a male donor in good health and CMV-seronegative. Each CDR3 is given without its conserved first and last residue. D genes are given only for firm matches. Clone size is not always given. Where it is, it says once, few, many or a class for expanded clones.

once	-	TRBV7-2	TRBJ1-2	ASRPGGQTFYGYT
-	TRBD1	TRBV7-2	TRBJ1-6	ASVAARGDSPLH
-	TRBD2	TRBV28	TRBJ2-7	ASSWRTSVSYEQY
-	TRBD2	TRBV19	TRBJ2-2	ASSQAGGTGELF
-	TRBD1	TRBV14	TRBJ2-7	ASSQIQGVNFYEQY
-	-	TRBV19	TRBJ2-2	ASRGAGYTGELF
-	-	TRBV29-1	TRBJ2-5	SVDEGEGLETQY
-	-	TRBV28	TRBJ1-5	ASSPNNQPQH
-	TRBD2	TRBV14	TRBJ2-1	ASSRRLAGVRVEQF
few	-	TRBV19	TRBJ1-4	ASKPLQGTNEKLF
-	TRBD2	TRBV7-3	TRBJ2-7	ASRQAGAQEQY
-	-	TRBV27	TRBJ2-5	ASSFGGTQY
-	TRBD1	TRBV5-1	TRBJ2-3	ASSLAGGAADTQY
-	-	TRBV6-5	TRBJ1-1	ASSYLGGSSTEAF
-	TRBD1	TRBV5-1	TRBJ2-7	ASSFSQGAYEQY
-	-	TRBV7-6	TRBJ2-7	ASSLRTGASYEQY
few	-	TRBV5-5	TRBJ1-1	ASSSHGQPNTEAF
-	-	TRBV11-1	TRBJ2-5	ASSIRALARQSSETQY
few	-	TRBV4-1	TRBJ2-7	ASSQGQRSYEQY
few	TRBD2	TRBV7-3	TRBJ2-4	ASSSGLAGGIQY
-	TRBD1	TRBV11-3	TRBJ2-3	ASSTDPGDRVTDTQY
once	TRBD2	TRBV4-1	TRBJ2-1	ASKGSGIVGILDNEQF
-	-	TRBV4-3	TRBJ2-3	ASSQGLEDTQY
-	-	TRBV19	TRBJ2-2	ASSIRGRGAGELF
-	-	TRBV6-5	TRBJ2-5	ASSYTRTRQETQY
once	TRBD2	TRBV27	TRBJ2-3	ASSLRLAATDTQY
once	-	TRBV7-9	TRBJ1-2	ASSVTGLFSYGYT
once	TRBD1	TRBV19	TRBJ1-5	ASKDRARNQPQH
-	TRBD1	TRBV7-2	TRBJ2-7	ASSSGTGSYEQY
-	-	TRBV11-3	TRBJ2-2	ASSPRRGLTGELF